A single sample is the source of the 19 T cell receptor beta chains below, sequenced in a study of beta chain features in type 1 diabetes. Expressed TCRB transcripts were sequenced after all isolated RNA was converted to cDNA. The protocol was immunoSEQ multiplex PCR, while the TCRdb copy is restricted to in-frame clones and leaves out a portion. The table records about 140,000 clones, roughly 9.7% of them present only once. The sample comprised central memory CD4+ T cells from blood. Receptor source: a woman between 35 and 50 years old in good health.

The chain uses TRBV2 and TRBJ1-6; D is unresolved. The CDR3 extends over 14 amino acids. From germline, CDR1 is SNHLY and CDR2 FYNNEI. Trimming shortened V by 4 bases and J by 0 bases, and 4 bases separated the two germline ends. The CDR3 reads CASSASSYNSPLHF. DNA for the CDR3: TGTGCCAGCAGTGCTAGCTCCTATAATTCACCCCTCCACTTT. The full variable domain, its missing parts supplied by reference TRBV2 and TRBJ1-6, is EPEVTQTPSHQVTQMGQEVILRCVPISNHLYFYWYRQILGQKVEFLVSFYNNEISEKSEIFDDQFSVERPDGSNFTLKIRSTKLEDSAMYFCASSASSYNSPLHFGNGTRLTVT.

There are a few counts of this clone. The rearrangement joins TRBV5-5 to TRBJ2-7, with 10 bases identical to TRBD1. This CDR3 has 15 residues. Germline V gene lookup returns CDR1 SGHKS and CDR2 YYEKEE (reference sequence). Trimming removed 4 bases from V and 6 bases from J; junction bases left unmatched: 10. Here the CDR3 reads CASSAELRTGGEQYF. The CDR3 DNA follows: TGTGCCAGCAGCGCGGAATTACGGACAGGGGGCGAGCAGTACTTC.

This clone has a handful of counts. The chain is built from TRBV19 and TRBJ2-7, with D tentatively TRBD1 (5 bases). This CDR3 is 12 amino acids long. Between the trimmed V and J ends, which lost 8 bases and 0 bases, there was a span of 8 bases. Per the germline V gene, CDR1 is LNHDA and CDR2 is SQIVND (reference sequence). CDR3 DNA: TGTGCCAGTGCGGACATCTCCTACGAGCAGTACTTC. It translates to CASADISYEQYF.

V usage is TRBV11-2 and J usage is TRBJ1-5; TRBD1 is a possible D gene (6 bases). Germline V gene lookup returns CDR1 SGHAT and CDR2 FQNNGV. Trimming pared 0 bases from V and 8 bases from J, leaving 14 bases between. This CDR3 region has 15 residues. CDR3 protein: CASSLDRGSVKPQHF. The CDR3 region has the DNA TGTGCCAGCAGCTTAGACAGGGGATCAGTGAAGCCCCAGCATTTT.

This clone showed up just a few times. The J gene is TRBJ1-1, the V gene TRBV6-5; D ambiguous. With 4 bases removed from V and 1 base from J, the gap between germline ends came to 16 bases. Germline CDR1 MNHEY, CDR2 SVGAGI. The CDR3 is made up of 16 amino acids. CDR3 amino acids: CASSFHPPRGNTEAFF. DNA for the CDR3: TGTGCCAGCAGTTTCCACCCCCCGAGAGGGAACACTGAAGCTTTCTTT.

This clone was seen a few times. The rearrangement joins TRBV12-2 to TRBJ2-6; TRBD1 is the table's D call, not checked against the DNA. TRBV12-2 is recorded as a pseudogene. The CDR3 is 16 amino acids. The CDR3 DNA follows: TGTGCAAGTCGCTTAGAGGACAGGGTGGGGGCCAACGTCCTGACTTTC. Residues: CASRLEDRVGANVLTF.

This clone was recorded a few times. Other DNA sequences of this sample code for an identical CDR3. The rearrangement links TRBV6-5 to TRBJ2-7; a possible D gene is TRBD2 (6 bases). Germline V gene sequence: CDR1 MNHEY, CDR2 SVGAGI. V lost 2 bases, J lost 3 bases, and 11 bases lay in between. The CDR3 runs 14 residues. CDR3 protein: CASSYGGLGYEQYF. The CDR3 DNA follows: TGTGCCAGCAGTTACGGGGGGTTAGGCTACGAGCAGTACTTC.

This clone occurred a few times. This chain uses TRBV6-1 with TRBJ1-5; TRBD1 matches 11 bases. Losses at the gene ends were 6 bases for V and 9 bases for J; bases not matched to a gene: 10. The CDR3 consists of 15 residues. Germline CDR1 and CDR2: MNHNS and SASEGT. DNA for the CDR3: TGTGCCAGCAGGGAACCGGGACAGGGGGTTGTGCCCCAGCATTTT. Its translation: CASREPGQGVVPQHF.

The table lists this clone with a few counts. The chain couples TRBV7-9 to TRBJ2-2; 7 positions match TRBD1. This CDR3 is 14 amino acids long. Germline-derived CDR1 and CDR2 are SEHNR and FQNEAQ (reference sequence). Trimming took 7 bases from V and 2 from J; bases not matched to a gene: 4. For the CDR3, the DNA is TGTGCCAGCATCGGGACAGCTAACACCGGGGAGCTGTTTTTT. Translating it yields CASIGTANTGELFF.

The rearrangement links TRBV5-1 to TRBJ2-1; possible D gene TRBD2, 5 bases. Per germline, CDR1 SGHRS and CDR2 YFSETQ. The CDR3 runs to 15 residues. V was pared by 1 base and J by 4 bases, with 12 bases between. CDR3 sequence reads: CASSLLGGGYNEQFF. The CDR3 region has the DNA TGCGCCAGCAGCTTGCTTGGAGGCGGTTACAATGAGCAGTTCTTC.

This clone has a handful of counts. This chain uses TRBV6-4 with TRBJ2-3; D ambiguous. V lost 1 base and J 8 bases, leaving 10 bases between the germline ends. CDR3 length equals 13 residues. Germline V CDR1 and CDR2: MRHNA, SNTAGT. The CDR3 loop reads CASSDFVGGTQYF. For the CDR3, the DNA is TGTGCCAGCAGTGACTTCGTCGGTGGTACGCAGTATTTT.

The chain is built from TRBV5-6 and TRBJ2-7; 10 nucleotides match TRBD1. J gave up 5 bases and V 5 bases, and 13 bases lay outside the gene matches. Germline CDR1 SGHDT, CDR2 YYEEEE. The CDR3 spans 16 residues. In DNA, the CDR3 is TGTGCCAGCAGGGGCCGGGACATGGACAGGGGGAACGAGCAGTACTTC. This codes for CASRGRDMDRGNEQYF.

The V call is TRBV2, the J call TRBJ2-5; TRBD1 is a possible D gene (6 bases). CDR3 size: 13 residues. Germline lookup yields CDR1 SNHLY and CDR2 FYNNEI. The V and J ends lost 6 bases and 4 bases respectively, with 12 bases between them. CDR3 bases: TGTGCCAGCAGGTACAGGGCTACAGAGACCCAGTACTTC. This codes for CASRYRATETQYF.

This clone was observed a few times. V gene TRBV2 combines with J gene TRBJ2-3; 7 positions agree with TRBD2. The J segment lost 4 bases and the V segment lost 5 bases, leaving 9 bases of the junction unmatched. The CDR3 sequence is 15 residues long. The germline CDR1 and CDR2 sequences are SNHLY and FYNNEI. The CDR3 DNA reads as TGTGCCAGCAGTCGCGGGGGAGCGGCCCCAGATACGCAGTATTTT. It specifies CASSRGGAAPDTQYF.

This clone appeared a few times. V gene TRBV29-1 combines with J gene TRBJ2-2; maybe TRBD1 (6 bases). V was shortened by 6 bases and J by 0 bases, with 14 bases between the two germline ends. Germline loops: CDR1 SQVTM, CDR2 ANQGSEA. This CDR3 region has 15 residues. The CDR3 DNA reads as TGCAGCGTCCCTACAGGGCCTACGAACACCGGGGAGCTGTTTTTT. Translating it yields CSVPTGPTNTGELFF.

The gene calls are TRBV11-2 and TRBJ2-1, with D tentatively TRBD1 (6 bases). The V end lost 5 bases, the J end lost 5 bases, and 16 bases lay between the germline ends. Germline CDR1 SGHAT, CDR2 FQNNGV. The CDR3 is 15 amino acids. The CDR3: CASSPQAGVHNEQFF. The CDR3 bases are TGTGCCAGCAGCCCCCAAGCAGGGGTCCACAATGAGCAGTTCTTC.

This rearrangement joins TRBV10-3 to TRBJ2-7, with 8 bases that match TRBD1. From germline, CDR1 is ENHRY and CDR2 SYGVKD. The V gene end was trimmed by 11 bases and the J gene end by 1 base; junction bases not matched to a gene: 4. The CDR3 consists of 12 residues. CDR3 sequence (DNA): TGTGCCTCTCGGACAGGGTCCTACGAGCAGTACTTC. This codes for CASRTGSYEQYF.

There are a few counts of this clone. The chain links TRBV19 to TRBJ2-2, with 8 bases that match TRBD1. V trimming: 4 bases; J trimming: 1 base; junction bases outside the gene matches: 2. The CDR3 consists of 15 residues. Germline V gene sequence: CDR1 LNHDA, CDR2 SQIVND (reference sequence). CDR3 DNA: TGTGCCAGTAGTACCGACAGGGGGAACACCGGGGAGCTGTTTTTT. This sequence encodes CASSTDRGNTGELFF.

V and J are TRBV7-2 and TRBJ2-1, with 9 bases aligning to TRBD2. Germline V CDR1 and CDR2: SGHTA, FQGNSA. The V and J ends lost 2 bases and 2 bases, in that order; junction bases with no gene match: 4. The CDR3 consists of 16 residues. CDR3 residues: CASSLLAGTTYNEQFF. The CDR3 DNA reads TGTGCCAGCAGCTTACTAGCGGGGACCACCTACAATGAGCAGTTCTTC. The variable domain in full, completed from reference TRBV7-2 and TRBJ2-1, reads GAGVSQSPSNKVTEKGKDVELRCDPISGHTALYWYRQSLGQGLEFLIYFQGNSAPDKSGLPSDRFSAERTGGSVSTLTIQRTQQEDSAVYLCASSLLAGTTYNEQFFGPGTRLTVL.